A single sample is the source of the 27 T cell receptor beta chains below, sequenced in a study of Tregs in tolerant kidney transplant recipients. Related graft donors supplied nonmyeloablative bone marrow transplants, and mixed chimerism was transient. Generated by immunoSEQ multiplex PCR, the TCRdb table keeps only in-frame clones and is missing some. Recorded for this sample: 23,000 or so clones. This material consisted of CD4+ T cells from blood (PBMCs), taken 6 months after the transplant. The source of these receptors is a human patient who received a combined kidney and bone marrow transplant. The graft donor may have given rise to some T cells.

A note on this clone: The observed sequence ends 3 residues before the CDR3 terminus, with the missing tail filled in from the germline J gene. J is TRBJ1-1 and V is TRBV18; D call uncertain. The CDR3 runs to 11 residues. Trimming took off 4 bases at V and 6 bases at J, with 6 bases between the two ends. CDR1 KGHSH and CDR2 LQKENI come from the germline V gene. The sequenced CDR3 bases are TGTGCCAGCTCACAGAGGGCTGAA. Amino acids: CASSQRAE. From start to end, the CDR3 is CASSQRAEAFF.

Of note for this clone: The read terminates 3 residues ahead of where the CDR3 ends, so the germline J gene completes it. Other DNA sequences in this specimen translate into the identical CDR3. The V gene is TRBV5-6, the J gene TRBJ2-7; D remains ambiguous. The CDR3 length is 12 residues. From germline, CDR1 is SGHDT and CDR2 YYEEEE. V was clipped by 1 base and J by 3 bases, with 5 bases between them. CDR3 DNA, as far as it was read: TGTGCCAGCAGCTTGTCGGTCTACGAG. Residues: CASSLSVYE. In full, the CDR3 is CASSLSVYEQYF.

Notes on this clone: The CDR3 goes on 3 residues after the read ends, and that part is filled in from the germline J gene. The chain joins TRBV5-1 to TRBJ2-2; 9 bases fit TRBD2. Trimming cost V 1 base and J 7 bases; bases outside gene matches: 14. CDR1 is SGHRS, CDR2 YFSETQ, per germline. There are 18 residues in the CDR3. The CDR3 loop reads CASSLIGLAGDLGGELFF. CDR3 DNA, as far as it was read: TGCGCCAGCAGCTTGATCGGCTTAGCGGGAGATTTGGGCGGGGAG.

Worth noting for this clone: The CDR3 end lies 3 residues beyond the end of the read and is filled in from the germline J gene. The chain joins TRBV18 to TRBJ1-1; TRBD1 matches at 8 bases. Germline assignment: CDR1 KGHSH and CDR2 LQKENI. Trimming removed 3 bases from V and 3 bases from J; junction bases left unmatched: 6. The CDR3 has 15 residues. CDR3 protein: CASSPLQGGYTEAFF. The part of the CDR3 DNA that was read is TGTGCCAGCTCACCGTTACAGGGGGGGTACACTGAA. The variable domain in full, with the rest retrieved from reference TRBV18 and TRBJ1-1, is NAGVMQNPRHLVRRRGQEARLRCSPMKGHSHVYWYRQLPEEGLKFMVYLQKENIIDESGMPKERFSAEFPKEGPSILRIQQVVRGDSAAYFCASSPLQGGYTEAFFGQGTRLTVV.

CDR3 loop: CASSVLERTGRLDGYTF. CDR3 bases read: TGTGCCAGCAGCGTGTTAGAACGCACAGGTCGGCTCGATGGC. The chain couples TRBV7-8 to TRBJ1-2; the D gene is possibly TRBD1 (5 bases). Coverage ceases 3 residues before the CDR3 finishes, and the germline J gene fills in the end. V was cut by 5 bases and J by 6 bases, with 25 bases left in between. The germline V gene has CDR1 SGHVS and CDR2 FQNEAQ. There are 17 residues in the CDR3.

Details on this clone: The read terminates 3 residues before the CDR3 end, so the remaining end is supplied by the germline J gene. This chain links TRBV7-9 with TRBJ2-3; the match to TRBD1 covers 8 bases. The CDR3 is made up of 13 amino acids. The germline CDR1 and CDR2 sequences are SEHNR and FQNEAQ (reference sequence). Trimming at V came to 5 bases and at J to 4 bases, leaving 2 bases not matched to a gene. CDR3 DNA, as far as it was read: TGTGCCAGCAGCGACAGGGGCCCAGATACG. It yields the protein CASSDRGPDT. The full-length CDR3 reads as CASSDRGPDTQYF.

In the case of this clone: Read sequence stops 3 residues before the CDR3 end, and the germline J gene provides the missing end. This rearrangement joins TRBV6-2 or TRBV6-3 to TRBJ2-3, with 7 bases lining up with TRBD2. The CDR3 contains 16 residues. V was clipped by 2 bases and J by 2 bases; unmatched bases: 7. The germline V gene encodes CDR1 MNHEY and CDR2 SVGEGT. The CDR3 is CASSYPGLVSTDTQYF. The CDR3 DNA, read in part, is TGTGCCAGCAGTTACCCCGGACTAGTCTCCACAGATACG.

With regard to this clone: The read comes to an end 3 residues before the CDR3 does, leaving the germline J gene to fill in the end. The chain combines TRBV5-4 with TRBJ2-2; D is undetermined. This CDR3 comprises 15 residues. CDR1 is SGHNT, CDR2 YYREEE, per germline (reference sequence). Trimming shortened V by 1 base and J by 1 base, and 8 bases separated the two germline ends. CDR3 DNA, as far as it was read: TGTGCCAGCAGCTTGTCGCAGAGGAACACCGGGGAG. Its protein product is CASSLSQRNTGE. The entire CDR3 is CASSLSQRNTGELFF.

A note on this clone: The read ends 3 residues early relative to the CDR3; the germline J gene fills the gap. The rearrangement uses TRBV3-1 (or the pseudogene TRBV3-2) and TRBJ1-1, with D possibly TRBD1 on 5 matching bases. The germline V and J ends were trimmed by 5 bases and 6 bases, with 13 bases remaining between them. This CDR3 is built from 13 residues. Per the germline V gene, CDR1 is LGHDT and CDR2 is YNNKEL (reference sequence). This chain's CDR3 is CASSRRSGAEAFF. The CDR3 DNA, read in part, is TGTGCCAGCAGCAGGAGGTCGGGGGCTGAA.

On this clone itself: The sequenced fragment ends 3 residues before the CDR3 boundary, so the rest is inferred from the germline J gene. The V call is TRBV20-1, the J call TRBJ1-5, with unresolved D. V was pared by 3 bases and J by 3 bases, with 9 bases between. The CDR3 is 13 residues long. Germline V gene data show CDR1 as DFQATT and CDR2 as SNEGSKA (reference sequence). CDR3 region: CSASYSHNQPQHF. CDR3 DNA (partial): TGCAGTGCTAGTTACAGCCACAATCAGCCC.

The CDR3 sequence: CASSPRKGSYEQYF. The part of the CDR3 DNA that was read is TGTGCCAGCTCACCACGTAAGGGTTCCTACGAG. The chain is built from TRBV18 and TRBJ2-7, with no clear D. The read is 3 residues too short to cover the CDR3 end, so that end is filled in from the germline J gene. This CDR3 comprises 14 residues. Trimming took 1 base from V and 1 from J, leaving 8 bases between them. Per the germline V gene, CDR1 is KGHSH and CDR2 is LQKENI.

Regarding this clone: The read halts 3 residues ahead of the CDR3 end, with the missing end drawn from the germline J gene. This rearrangement joins TRBV10-1 to TRBJ2-7, with D unresolved. Germline V CDR1 and CDR2: WNHNN, SYGVQD (reference sequence). This CDR3 is 15 amino acids long. V lost 0 bases to trimming and J lost 1 base, with 10 bases between them. The sequenced CDR3 bases are TGCGCCAGCAGTGAGTCCCCCAAGCCTTCCTACGAG. This encodes CASSESPKPSYE. The full CDR3 is CASSESPKPSYEQYF.

The DNA read from the CDR3 is TGTGCCAGTAGCAACTATGACTACGAG. This translates into CASSNYDYE. Given in full, the CDR3 is CASSNYDYEQYF. The chain joins TRBV19 to TRBJ2-7, with D unclear. The CDR3 is cut off 3 residues early in the read; its end comes from the germline J gene. V lost 6 bases, J lost 3 bases, and 9 bases lay in between. In germline, CDR1 is LNHDA, CDR2 SQIVND (reference sequence). This CDR3 is built from 12 residues.

Turning to this clone: The CDR3 extends 3 residues past the end of the read, so its final part is completed from the germline J gene. The chain uses TRBV6-2 or TRBV6-3 and TRBJ2-3, with D possibly matching TRBD2 (6 bases). Trimming cost V 2 bases and J 6 bases, with 18 bases left between them. The CDR3 sequence is 16 residues long. In germline, CDR1 is MNHEY, CDR2 SVGEGT. The CDR3 here is CASSYKGLTLTDTQYF. The covered CDR3 bases are TGTGCCAGCAGTTACAAGGGACTGACCCTCACTGATACG.

On this clone: The DNA ends 3 residues before the CDR3 does, and the rest of the CDR3 is filled in from the germline J gene. V and J are TRBV5-1 and TRBJ2-1, with D tentatively TRBD2 (6 bases). CDR1 and CDR2 (germline): SGHRS, YFSETQ. V shed 0 bases and J shed 6 bases, with 10 bases lying between them. The CDR3 has 14 amino acids. CDR3 DNA, as far as it was read: TGCGCCAGCAGCTTGGCTAGCGCTGGCAATGAG. It codes for CASSLASAGNE. The full CDR3 protein reads CASSLASAGNEQFF. The full variable domain, its missing parts supplied by reference TRBV5-1 and TRBJ2-1, is KAGVTQTPRYLIKTRGQQVTLSCSPISGHRSVSWYQQTPGQGLQFLFEYFSETQRNKGNFPGRFSGRQFSNSRSEMNVSTLELGDSALYLCASSLASAGNEQFFGPGTRLTVL.

As regards this clone: The read finishes 3 residues shy of the CDR3 end, and the germline J gene is used to complete it. The chain has TRBV7-9 and TRBJ1-4; weak D call: TRBD1 (5 bases). This CDR3 has 13 residues. The V and J ends lost 0 bases and 10 bases respectively, with 9 bases between them. The germline V gene encodes CDR1 SEHNR and CDR2 FQNEAQ (reference sequence). CDR3 bases read: TGTGCCAGCAGCTTAGCGTCGGGGGGAAAA. Translated, it gives CASSLASGGK. The entire CDR3 is CASSLASGGKLFF.

Worth noting for this clone: The CDR3 end lies 3 residues beyond the end of the read and is filled in from the germline J gene. The V call is TRBV7-9, the J call TRBJ2-7; 7 nucleotides match TRBD1. Germline trimming cut 5 bases from V and 5 bases from J; bases unmatched to any gene: 12. The germline CDR1 and CDR2 sequences are SEHNR and FQNEAQ (reference sequence). This CDR3 region has 15 residues. The sequenced part of the CDR3 DNA is TGTGCCAGCAGCCGTGGGGACAGCTCTTTAAACGAG. This codes for CASSRGDSSLNE. The whole CDR3 region reads CASSRGDSSLNEQYF. Using reference TRBV7-9 and TRBJ2-7 for the parts outside the CDR3, the full variable domain is DTGVSQNPRHKITKRGQNVTFRCDPISEHNRLYWYRQTLGQGPEFLTYFQNEAQLEKSRLLSDRFSAERPKGSFSTLEIQRTEQGDSAMYLCASSRGDSSLNEQYFGPGTRLTVT.

In the case of this clone: Read coverage stops 3 residues before the CDR3 terminus; the germline J gene supplies the remainder. The chain is built from TRBV19 and TRBJ2-1, with 9 bases identical to TRBD2. The ends lost 2 bases at V and 7 bases at J; junction bases unmatched: 12. The germline V gene has CDR1 LNHDA and CDR2 SQIVND (reference sequence). The CDR3 has 17 residues. CDR3 sequence: CASSIRRGAGGPNEQFF. The DNA read from the CDR3 is TGTGCCAGTAGTATACGTCGTGGTGCGGGAGGGCCGAATGAG.

On this clone itself: The observed sequence ends 3 residues before the CDR3 terminus, with the missing tail filled in from the germline J gene. V and J are TRBV11-2 and TRBJ1-1; D is unresolved. CDR1 is SGHAT and CDR2 is FQNNGV in the germline V gene. The CDR3 is made up of 15 amino acids. Trimming took off 0 bases at V and 3 bases at J, with 11 bases between the two ends. Partial CDR3 DNA: TGTGCCAGCAGCTTAGATCATGGGCCCTACACTGAA. Protein product: CASSLDHGPYTE. The full CDR3 protein reads CASSLDHGPYTEAFF.

Notes on this clone: The read terminates 3 residues before the CDR3 end, so the remaining end is supplied by the germline J gene. This chain links TRBV5-1 with TRBJ1-3; D is undetermined. The CDR3 extends over 14 amino acids. Trimming pared 0 bases from V and 0 bases from J, leaving 4 bases between. Germline CDR1 reads SGHRS; CDR2 reads YFSETQ. CDR3 residues: CASSLGGSGNTIYF. The CDR3 bases that were read are TGCGCCAGCAGCTTGGGCGGCTCTGGAAACACC. Complete variable domain (other parts from reference TRBV5-1 and TRBJ1-3): KAGVTQTPRYLIKTRGQQVTLSCSPISGHRSVSWYQQTPGQGLQFLFEYFSETQRNKGNFPGRFSGRQFSNSRSEMNVSTLELGDSALYLCASSLGGSGNTIYFGEGSWLTVV.

With regard to this clone: The read terminates 3 residues before the CDR3 end, so the remaining end is supplied by the germline J gene. This chain connects TRBV7-9 to TRBJ1-2, with TRBD1 as a possible D gene (6 bases). This CDR3 comprises 15 residues. Germline lookup yields CDR1 SEHNR and CDR2 FQNEAQ (reference sequence). The sequenced CDR3 bases are TGTGCCAGCAGCTTCTTAGGACAGTCCTTAGGGGGC. Amino acid sequence: CASSFLGQSLGG. The whole CDR3 is CASSFLGQSLGGYTF.

Turning to this clone: The CDR3 is cut off 3 residues early in the read; its end comes from the germline J gene. The chain links TRBV30 to TRBJ2-5; 7 nucleotides line up with TRBD1. With V trimmed by 3 bases and J by 4 bases, 11 bases remained unmatched. This CDR3 is 15 amino acids long. Germline CDR1 and CDR2: GTSNPN and SVGIG (reference sequence). CDR3 amino acids: CAWSSTGTVIETQYF. CDR3 DNA (partial): TGTGCCTGGAGCAGTACCGGGACAGTCATAGAGACC.

Details on this clone: The read terminates 3 residues ahead of where the CDR3 ends, so the germline J gene completes it. The chain links TRBV7-6 to TRBJ2-7, with D possibly being TRBD1 (6 bases). The CDR3 extends over 15 amino acids. Trimming left V 5 bases short and J 0 bases short, with 14 bases between. In germline, CDR1 is SGHVS, CDR2 FNYEAQ. The CDR3: CASSLTGTSSYEQYF. Partial CDR3 DNA: TGTGCCAGCAGCCTAACCGGGACAAGCTCCTACGAG. Variable domain in full (rest from reference TRBV7-6 and TRBJ2-7): GAGVSQSPRYKVTKRGQDVALRCDPISGHVSLYWYRQALGQGPEFLTYFNYEAQQDKSGLPNDRFSAERPEGSISTLTIQRTEQRDSAMYRCASSLTGTSSYEQYFGPGTRLTVT.

Concerning this clone itself: The missing CDR3 end, 3 residues past where the read stops, is filled in from the germline J gene. V usage is TRBV20-1 and J usage is TRBJ1-5, with D uncertain. CDR1 and CDR2 (germline): DFQATT, SNEGSKA (reference sequence). The CDR3 loop spans 13 amino acids. The V and J ends lost 3 bases and 7 bases respectively, with 13 bases between them. The covered CDR3 bases are TGCAGTGCTAGTAAGCTTGTTAGACAGCCC. It encodes CSASKLVRQP. The whole CDR3 sequence reads CSASKLVRQPQHF.

Of note for this clone: The sequence runs out 3 residues before the end of the CDR3; the remainder is reconstructed from the germline J gene. This chain joins TRBV7-2 and TRBJ2-1, with D uncertain. V lost 5 bases to trimming and J lost 7 bases, with 6 bases between them. The CDR3 covers 11 residues. The germline V gene encodes CDR1 SGHTA and CDR2 FQGNSA. The DNA read from the CDR3 is TGTGCCAGCAGCCTGAGGAATGAG. Amino acids: CASSLRNE. The entire CDR3 protein is CASSLRNEQFF.

A note on this clone: The read ends 3 residues early relative to the CDR3; the germline J gene fills the gap. The chain couples TRBV7-7 to TRBJ2-3; 11 nucleotides agree with TRBD2. The V gene's germline CDR1 is SSHAT and CDR2 FNYEAQ (reference sequence). The J segment lost 5 bases and the V segment lost 5 bases, leaving 9 bases of the junction unmatched. The CDR3 extends over 16 amino acids. Partial CDR3 DNA: TGTGCCAGCAGCCAAGGACTAGCGGGTGTCTTAGATACG. Protein sequence: CASSQGLAGVLDT. The full CDR3 reads CASSQGLAGVLDTQYF.

In the case of this clone: The read falls 3 residues short of the CDR3 end, and the missing part is taken from the germline J gene. The chain joins TRBV30 to TRBJ1-2, with D perhaps TRBD1 (6 bases). Looked up from germline, CDR1 is GTSNPN and CDR2 is SVGIG (reference sequence). The CDR3 spans 15 residues. The CDR3 is CAWRSGGGRARGYTF. The CDR3 bases that were read are TGTGCCTGGAGGTCGGGGGGGGGCCGCGCCCGGGGC.